Only one count was recorded for the clone carrying this T cell receptor beta chain. As handled by the study authors: Amplified reference gene primers provided the basis for estimating nucleated cell counts. This table comes from immunoSEQ multiplex PCR, and its TCRdb copy is limited to in-frame clones, with some not included. The DNA gave D and trimming, while V, J and clone size come from that table. There are tens of thousands of clones in the sample; approximately 88% occur only once, and under 9.5% lies in the top ten. V lost 6 bases to trimming and J lost 9 bases; unmatched junction nucleotides: 13. The CDR3 length is 15 residues. Germline V gene data show CDR1 as SGHRS and CDR2 as YFSETQ. The record originates from a study of blood T cell repertoires in COVID-19. Whole-study context: Samples came from the United States, Italy and Spain, spanning acute and convalescent COVID-19. Sources were T cells, B-cell-depleted T cells, or PBMCs; the material itself was cDNA or gDNA.

The sequence was obtained from a man aged 25 to 40 with acute or convalescent COVID-19. The chain is built from TRBV5-1 and TRBJ2-1; 9 nucleotides match TRBD2. Sequences were obtained from peripheral blood. CDR3 residues: CASNLVAGGKGEQFF. The CDR3 DNA reads TGCGCCAGCAATCTCGTCGCGGGAGGGAAAGGTGAGCAGTTCTTC.